This T cell receptor (beta chain) was sequenced for a study of T cell responses to AZD1222 COVID-19 vaccine. Findings and caveats of the study: Recipients of two AZD1222 doses showed rising Spike-specific TCR breadth and depth. It was only a handful of AZD1222 recipients who were seropositive at baseline. The peak T cell response came first, and repertoires were sampled only after it.

Details on this clone: What it recognizes is unknown.

TCRdb's table, derived via immunoSEQ multiplex PCR, lists solely in-frame clones and lacks some. The table shows some 100,000 clones, with roughly 89% occurring only once. The clonotype comes from an adult in good health. The sample here was peripheral blood, taken on day 0 of AZD1222 vaccination.

The CDR3 loop reads CASSQDLTGMDEQFF. Written as DNA, the CDR3 is TGTGCCAGCAGCCAAGATCTCACAGGGATGGATGAGCAGTTCTTC. The gene calls are TRBV3-1 (or the pseudogene TRBV3-2) and TRBJ2-1, with D possibly TRBD1 on 6 matching bases. The CDR3 covers 15 residues. The V end lost 0 bases, the J end lost 8 bases, and 14 bases lay between the germline ends. From germline, CDR1 is LGHDT and CDR2 YNNKEL (reference sequence).